This paragraph covers one T cell receptor (beta chain) sequence. Trimming shortened V by 0 bases and J by 3 bases, and 13 bases separated the two germline ends. CDR3 length: 16 amino acids. Germline V gene data show CDR1 as LGHNA and CDR2 as YSLEER. This specimen belongs to a study of PD-L1 blockade in urothelial cancer. Study details: Prior chemotherapy in patients spanned 0 to 3 regimens.

Time point here: pretreatment peripheral blood. Using immunoSEQ multiplex PCR, the repertoire was profiled, and TCRdb retains in-frame clones only, with some absent. Seen here are 90,000 to 100,000 clones, 90% observed once, and the top ten hold 1.6%. The sample here was PBMCs, taken around atezolizumab (anti-PD-L1) treatment. The V call is TRBV4-3, the J call TRBJ2-3, with D maybe TRBD2 (7 bases). The TCR sequence derives from a man between 60 and 75 years old with urothelial cancer. CDR3 protein: CASSQETGGGTDTQYF. The DNA for the CDR3 is TGCGCCAGCAGCCAAGAAACGGGGGGCGGGACAGATACGCAGTATTTT.